The T cell receptor beta chain under discussion was sequenced for a study of blood T cell repertoires in COVID-19. Across the whole study: The cDNA or gDNA used as material had been derived from T cells, B-cell-depleted T cells, or PBMCs.

This clone is a singleton in its sample. Those designated as exposed participants met a COVID-19 case within 2 weeks before study entry. Original methodology: Amplification from reference gene primers served as the basis for estimated nucleated cell counts. Clones were sequenced by immunoSEQ multiplex PCR, and TCRdb holds only the in-frame ones, with some missing. D and trimming come from the DNA, and the V and J calls and clone size come from that table. Of about 280,000 clones in the sample, roughly 80% are singletons; the top ten hold roughly 4.7%. Trimming shortened V by 4 bases and J by 3 bases, and 9 bases separated the two germline ends. CDR3 length: 13 amino acids. The germline CDR1 and CDR2 sequences are KGHSH and LQKENI.

The sequencing sample was made of PBMCs or T cells enriched from blood (not recorded which). The clonotype was recovered from a man in his forties who had been exposed to COVID-19. The V and J genes are TRBV18 and TRBJ1-2; perhaps TRBD1 as D (6 bases). The CDR3 nucleotides are TGTGCCAGCTCACTACAGGGTGACTATGGCTACACCTTC. Protein sequence: CASSLQGDYGYTF.